Listed here are 28 T cell receptor beta chains from one sample, sequenced in a study of PD-1 blockade in classical Hodgkin lymphoma. TCRdb's copy holds only in-frame clones and misses some; the assay was immunoSEQ multiplex PCR. The data hold approximately 60,000 clones, with more than 70% observed a single time. Brentuximab vedotin exposure varied, and every patient relapsed after autologous stem cell transplantation. The starting material was peripheral blood mononuclear cells (PBMCs), obtained at baseline. The receptors originated from a human donor with classical Hodgkin lymphoma.

The CDR3 nucleotides are TGTGCCAGCAGTTTCCCGGAAGGGAAGCAGCCCGGGGGAGGCACAGATACGCAGTATTTT. This gives the protein CASSFPEGKQPGGGTDTQYF. The chain joins TRBV27 to TRBJ2-3; D is perhaps TRBD2 (6 bases). The CDR3 is 20 amino acids. Germline CDR1 reads MNHEY; CDR2 reads SMNVEV (reference sequence). Trimming removed 3 bases at V and 1 base at J, with 26 bases between.

The CDR3 DNA reads TGTGCCAGCAGCGTAGAGGCAGGCGCTCAGCCCCAGCATTTT. It codes for CASSVEAGAQPQHF. The gene calls are TRBV9 and TRBJ1-5; D is undetermined. CDR3 length: 14 amino acids. Trimming removed 0 bases at V and 6 bases at J, with 10 bases between. Germline CDR1 SGDLS, CDR2 YYNGEE.

Relative to its sample, this clone is medium-sized. The rearrangement links TRBV7-8 to TRBJ2-1; D perhaps matches TRBD2 (5 bases). This CDR3 spans 13 amino acids. Per germline, CDR1 SGHVS and CDR2 FQNEAQ. V gave up 0 bases and J gave up 7 bases, with 7 bases separating them. CDR3 nucleotide sequence: TGTGCCAGCAGCTTAGCGGGGAGAAATGAGCAGTTCTTC. Translating gives CASSLAGRNEQFF. The complete variable domain, with remaining parts taken from reference TRBV7-8 and TRBJ2-1, reads GAGVSQSPRYKVAKRGQDVALRCDPISGHVSLFWYQQALGQGPEFLTYFQNEAQLDKSGLPSDRFFAERPEGSVSTLKIQRTQQEDSAVYLCASSLAGRNEQFFGPGTRLTVL.

The V and J genes are TRBV7-6 and TRBJ2-5; TRBD2 matches at 13 bases. Per the germline V gene, CDR1 is SGHVS and CDR2 is FNYEAQ. The CDR3 has 15 amino acids. After removal of 4 bases from V and 4 bases from J, the junction contained 3 bases not matched to a gene. The CDR3 nucleotides read TGTGCCAGCAGCTCGACTAGCGGGGGGACAGAGACCCAGTACTTC. As protein: CASSSTSGGTETQYF.

The chain recombines TRBV9 with TRBJ1-1; D is undetermined. Per germline, CDR1 SGDLS and CDR2 YYNGEE. Trimming left V 0 bases short and J 2 bases short, with 2 bases between. The CDR3 spans 12 residues. The CDR3 region is CASSVVNTEAFF. The CDR3 bases are TGTGCCAGCAGCGTAGTCAACACTGAAGCTTTCTTT.

The V gene is TRBV18, the J gene TRBJ1-1; D ambiguous. Germline values: CDR1 KGHSH, CDR2 LQKENI. The V gene lost 2 bases and the J gene lost 8 bases, with 15 bases spanning the gap. This CDR3 has 14 amino acids. CDR3 coding DNA: TGTGCCAGCTCACCAGCTAGGCTAGGGTCGGAAGCTTTCTTT. This sequence encodes CASSPARLGSEAFF.

CDR3 residues: CASSRLTGGLYEQYF. In DNA, the CDR3 is TGTGCCAGTAGTCGCCTGACAGGGGGCTTGTACGAGCAGTACTTC. The chain links TRBV19 to TRBJ2-7, with TRBD1 matching 10 bases. CDR1 is LNHDA and CDR2 is SQIVND in the germline V gene (reference sequence). This CDR3 is built from 15 residues. V shed 5 bases and J 4 bases; nucleotides not matched to a gene: 8.

The V and J genes are TRBV28 and TRBJ2-7; D ambiguous. Germline V gene data show CDR1 as MDHEN and CDR2 as SYDVKM. Between the trimmed V and J ends, which lost 3 bases and 3 bases, there was a span of 18 bases. The CDR3 runs to 16 residues. The CDR3 nucleotides are TGTGCCAGCAGTTTTCCCCGGGTCTCAGCTGTCTACGAGCAGTACTTC. Amino acid sequence: CASSFPRVSAVYEQYF.

The V and J genes are TRBV27 and TRBJ2-7; no definite D call. V was pared by 4 bases and J by 4 bases, with 11 bases between. Germline V gene data show CDR1 as MNHEY and CDR2 as SMNVEV (reference sequence). The CDR3 is 13 amino acids. For the CDR3, the DNA is TGTGCCAGCAGTTCTGGTAGCTCGTACGAGCAGTACTTC. Protein product: CASSSGSSYEQYF.

The rearrangement links TRBV4-1 to TRBJ1-1; possibly TRBD1 for D (5 bases). Trimming cost V 1 base and J 2 bases, with 11 bases left between them. Germline V gene data show CDR1 as MGHRA and CDR2 as YSYEKL. This CDR3 is 15 amino acids long. CDR3 sequence (DNA): TGCGCCAGCAGCCAAGGTTGGGGGATCAACACTGAAGCTTTCTTT. Amino acid sequence: CASSQGWGINTEAFF.

This clone appeared once. CDR3 bases: TGTGCCATCAGTGGCCCCCCGGGGGGCGTTGCGGATGAGCAGTTCTTC. Translation gives CAISGPPGGVADEQFF. The chain is built from TRBV10-3 and TRBJ2-1, with D possibly being TRBD2 (7 bases). CDR1 is ENHRY, CDR2 SYGVKD, per germline. The CDR3 is 16 amino acids. The V end lost 4 bases, the J end lost 8 bases, and 21 bases lay between the germline ends.

The chain carries TRBV28 and TRBJ2-1; the D gene is possibly TRBD1 (5 bases). The germline V and J ends were trimmed by 8 bases and 9 bases, with 11 bases remaining between them. CDR3 length: 11 residues. Germline V gene sequence: CDR1 MDHEN, CDR2 SYDVKM. The CDR3 DNA sequence: TGTGCCAGCGGGTGGGGCGGTGAGCAGTTCTTC. Translated: CASGWGGEQFF.

V and J are TRBV9 and TRBJ2-2; TRBD2 aligns across 12 bases. Germline V gives CDR1 SGDLS, CDR2 YYNGEE. V shed 4 bases, J shed 4 bases, and the junction held 8 bases outside the gene matches. The CDR3 has 17 amino acids. CDR3 coding DNA: TGTGCCAGCAGCCCCCGACTAGCGGGGGCCGCCACCGGGGAGCTGTTTTTT. Translated: CASSPRLAGAATGELFF.

The chain combines TRBV18 with TRBJ1-1; D possibly corresponds to TRBD1 (5 bases). This CDR3 spans 12 amino acids. V was cut by 1 base and J by 9 bases, with 9 bases left in between. Germline lookup yields CDR1 KGHSH and CDR2 LQKENI. The CDR3 sequence: CASSPRGEKAFF. DNA for the CDR3: TGTGCCAGCTCACCACGGGGGGAGAAAGCTTTCTTT.

CDR3 DNA: TGTGCCAGCAGTGACCGGGACAGGGAAGACACTGAAGCTTTCTTT. Protein product: CASSDRDREDTEAFF. The chain carries TRBV25-1 and TRBJ1-1; 9 nucleotides align to TRBD1. The germline V gene encodes CDR1 MGHDK and CDR2 SYGVNS. The ends lost 3 bases at V and 3 bases at J; junction bases unmatched: 5. The CDR3 contains 15 residues.

This rearrangement joins TRBV5-6 to TRBJ2-7, with 10 bases fitting TRBD1. J lost 3 bases, V lost 4 bases, and 7 bases had no gene match. The CDR3 spans 15 residues. Per the germline V gene, CDR1 is SGHDT and CDR2 is YYEEEE. CDR3 sequence reads: CASSLFGTGVYEQYF. CDR3 DNA: TGTGCCAGCAGCCTCTTCGGGACAGGGGTCTACGAGCAGTACTTC. The full variable domain, with the rest looked up from reference TRBV5-6 and TRBJ2-7, is DAGVTQSPTHLIKTRGQQVTLRCSPKSGHDTVSWYQQALGQGPQFIFQYYEEEERQRGNFPDRFSGHQFPNYSSELNVNALLLGDSALYLCASSLFGTGVYEQYFGPGTRLTVT.

The rearrangement uses TRBV28 and TRBJ2-2; D is possibly TRBD1 (5 bases). This CDR3 is 15 amino acids long. CDR1 is MDHEN and CDR2 is SYDVKM in the germline V gene. Trimming pared 2 bases from V and 0 bases from J, leaving 7 bases between. The CDR3 sequence: CASSLVTANTGELFF. The DNA of the CDR3 is TGTGCCAGCAGTTTAGTGACAGCGAACACCGGGGAGCTGTTTTTT.

The chain uses TRBV5-1 and TRBJ1-2, with 9 nucleotides matching TRBD1. Germline CDR1 is SGHRS and CDR2 is YFSETQ. CDR3 length: 14 residues. With 4 bases clipped from V and 4 bases from J, the junction kept 5 bases outside the gene matches. This chain's CDR3 is CASSRLTGGYGYTF. CDR3 coding DNA: TGCGCCAGCAGCCGGTTGACAGGGGGCTATGGCTACACCTTC.

The chain couples TRBV25-1 to TRBJ2-2; TRBD1 aligns across 9 bases. Looked up from germline, CDR1 is MGHDK and CDR2 is SYGVNS. CDR3 length: 14 amino acids. Trimming took 8 bases from V and 6 from J; bases not matched to a gene: 7. The CDR3 nucleotides are TGTGCCAGCTCGGACAGGGGTGACTCCGGGGAGCTGTTTTTT. This translates into CASSDRGDSGELFF.

V gene TRBV28 combines with J gene TRBJ1-2; 8 nucleotides line up with TRBD1. J gave up 2 bases and V 6 bases, and 8 bases lay outside the gene matches. There are 15 residues in the CDR3. CDR1 is MDHEN, CDR2 SYDVKM, per germline. The CDR3: CASSSRTGKNYGYTF. The DNA of the CDR3 is TGTGCCAGCAGCTCCCGGACAGGGAAGAACTATGGCTACACCTTC.

This clone was observed a few times. The gene calls are TRBV6-1 and TRBJ1-4, with a weak D call TRBD1 (6 bases). The V and J ends lost 3 bases and 3 bases respectively, with 17 bases between them. Germline V gives CDR1 MNHNS, CDR2 SASEGT. There are 17 residues in the CDR3. In nucleotides, the CDR3 is TGTGCCAGCAGTGACGAACAGGGAAGGGTGGCTAATGAAAAACTGTTTTTT. It codes for CASSDEQGRVANEKLFF.

Note on this clone: This CDR3 is also generated by other DNA sequences in the sample. V usage is TRBV30 and J usage is TRBJ1-5; tentative D call: TRBD1 (5 bases). The CDR3 has 12 amino acids. Germline V gene data show CDR1 as GTSNPN and CDR2 as SVGIG (reference sequence). V lost 0 bases and J lost 7, with 7 bases in between. CDR3 amino acids: CAWSVRGQPQHF. CDR3 nucleotide sequence: TGTGCCTGGAGTGTAAGGGGACAGCCCCAGCATTTT.

V is TRBV7-2 and J is TRBJ1-1; no clear D. V lost 4 bases, J lost 0 bases, and 12 bases lay in between. CDR1 is SGHTA and CDR2 is FQGNSA in the germline V gene. The CDR3 covers 15 residues. DNA of the CDR3: TGTGCCAGCAGCTCGCCTGGGGAAATGAACACTGAAGCTTTCTTT. This sequence encodes CASSSPGEMNTEAFF. Filled out from reference TRBV7-2 and TRBJ1-1, the complete variable domain reads GAGVSQSPSNKVTEKGKDVELRCDPISGHTALYWYRQSLGQGLEFLIYFQGNSAPDKSGLPSDRFSAERTGGSVSTLTIQRTQQEDSAVYLCASSSPGEMNTEAFFGQGTRLTVV.

This clone was seen a few times. The chain couples TRBV19 to TRBJ2-3, with 9 bases fitting TRBD1. The ends lost 5 bases at V and 5 bases at J; junction bases unmatched: 5. The germline V gene has CDR1 LNHDA and CDR2 SQIVND (reference sequence). CDR3 length: 14 amino acids. The CDR3 DNA reads as TGTGCCAGTAGTGAGGGACAGGGTAAAGATACGCAGTATTTT. As protein: CASSEGQGKDTQYF. The complete variable domain, with remaining parts taken from reference TRBV19 and TRBJ2-3, reads DGGITQSPKYLFRKEGQNVTLSCEQNLNHDAMYWYRQDPGQGLRLIYYSQIVNDFQKGDIAEGYSVSREKKESFPLTVTSAQKNPTAFYLCASSEGQGKDTQYFGPGTRLTVL.

The chain recombines TRBV7-7 with TRBJ2-7; D is unresolved. Germline loops: CDR1 SSHAT, CDR2 FNYEAQ (reference sequence). Trimming stripped 6 bases from V and 7 bases from J, with 16 bases between. The CDR3 loop spans 13 amino acids. CDR3 coding DNA: TGTGCCAGCAGTTCCGGCCCCTTAGGGGAGCAGTACTTC. It specifies CASSSGPLGEQYF.

This chain links TRBV2 with TRBJ2-7; possibly TRBD1 or TRBD2 for D (5 bases each). CDR1 SNHLY and CDR2 FYNNEI come from the germline V gene. There are 14 residues in the CDR3. V was cut by 2 bases and J by 2 bases, with 10 bases left in between. The CDR3 DNA is TGTGCCAGCAGTGAATTTGGGACCCCCTACGAGCAGTACTTC. Protein: CASSEFGTPYEQYF.

The chain recombines TRBV7-9 with TRBJ2-5; D gene unclear. Germline V gives CDR1 SEHNR, CDR2 FQNEAQ (reference sequence). Trimming removed 1 base at V and 1 base at J, with 7 bases between. This CDR3 comprises 14 residues. The CDR3 reads CASSLVESQETQYF. CDR3 DNA sequence: TGTGCCAGCAGCTTAGTGGAGTCCCAAGAGACCCAGTACTTC. Full variable domain (outside the CDR3, taken from reference TRBV7-9 and TRBJ2-5): DTGVSQNPRHKITKRGQNVTFRCDPISEHNRLYWYRQTLGQGPEFLTYFQNEAQLEKSRLLSDRFSAERPKGSFSTLEIQRTEQGDSAMYLCASSLVESQETQYFGPGTRLLVL.

The chain links TRBV4-3 to TRBJ2-3; the D gene could be TRBD1 or TRBD2 (5 bases each). With 4 bases removed from V and 0 bases from J, the gap between germline ends came to 8 bases. Per the germline V gene, CDR1 is LGHNA and CDR2 is YSLEER. The CDR3 covers 14 residues. CDR3 region: CASSPRDSTDTQYF. The DNA of the CDR3 is TGCGCCAGCAGCCCCCGGGACAGCACAGATACGCAGTATTTT.